These 31 T cell receptor beta chains came from one sample sequenced in a study of blood T cells in healthy people across ages. PCR was performed a second time for about 7 to 12 cycles using a sample-barcoded 5' primer and a J-beta primer mix. TCRdb redid the calling of the 5' RACE reads with MiXCR, one entry per CDR3 protein. The sample contains 550,000 to 650,000 distinct CDR3 sequences, 25% to 35% of which appear only once. The sequenced sample was blood. The origin of the receptors is a woman of 80 years or more in good health.

This clonotype has ten or more counts. CDR3 protein: CASSQDVVGTNYGYTF. CDR3 nucleotides: TGTGCCAGCAGCCAAGATGTGGTCGGGACGAACTATGGCTACACCTTC. This sequence joins TRBV3-1 and TRBJ1-2; D is possibly TRBD1 (5 bases). The CDR3 has 16 amino acids. With 0 bases removed from V and 2 bases from J, the gap between germline ends came to 13 bases. Germline V CDR1 and CDR2: LGHDT, YNNKEL (reference sequence).

This clonotype was observed once. A read error may explain this, as a much larger clone is one base away. Given the absence of the conserved phenylalanine or tryptophan at the CDR3 end, a read error is likely. The J gene is TRBJ2-3, the V gene TRBV7-2; a weak D match, TRBD2 (6 bases). Between the trimmed V and J ends, which lost 5 bases and 5 bases, there was a span of 20 bases. The germline V gene encodes CDR1 SGHTA and CDR2 FQGNSA. CDR3 size: 16 residues. Here the CDR3 reads CASSESPGEGIDTQYL. CDR3 bases: TGTGCCAGCAGCGAATCTCCGGGAGAAGGGATAGATACGCAGTATCTT.

This clonotype appeared a few times. The J gene is TRBJ1-2, the V gene TRBV10-3, with D unresolved. Per the germline V gene, CDR1 is ENHRY and CDR2 is SYGVKD. The CDR3 has 14 residues. Trimming removed 10 bases at V and 6 bases at J, with 21 bases between. CDR3 in amino acids: CATLKRLLRDGYTF. In nucleotides, the CDR3 is TGTGCCACCTTAAAAAGGCTTTTAAGGGATGGCTACACCTTC.

CDR3 sequence (DNA): TGCGCCAGCAGCTTGGGCCCCCGGGGCGAGCAGTACTTC. Protein sequence: CASSLGPRGEQYF. The rearrangement links TRBV5-1 to TRBJ2-7, with D possibly TRBD2 on 5 matching bases. Germline V gene data show CDR1 as SGHRS and CDR2 as YFSETQ. V lost 0 bases and J lost 6, with 10 bases in between. The CDR3 loop spans 13 amino acids.

CDR3 sequence reads: CASNSDRDRGNIQYF. CDR3 nucleotides: TGTGCCAGCAATTCCGACCGGGACAGGGGAAACATTCAGTACTTC. The genes are TRBV6-6 and TRBJ2-7; TRBD1 matches at 10 bases. With the DNA end fitting TRBJ2-4 better, the J assignment may be wrong. Germline V lookup: CDR1 MNHNY, CDR2 SVGAGI (reference sequence). The CDR3 has 15 residues.

The V gene is TRBV28, the J gene TRBJ2-1; a possible D gene is TRBD1 (6 bases). The V end was cut by 5 bases, the J end by 3 bases, with 14 bases between. In germline, CDR1 is MDHEN, CDR2 SYDVKM. CDR3 size: 15 residues. CDR3 bases: TGTGCCAGCAGTGCCCCGGGACAATTCTACAATGAGCAGTTCTTC. It encodes CASSAPGQFYNEQFF.

Note on this clonotype: One end of the junction does not line up with germline, which may come from a read error. V and J are TRBV7-2 and TRBJ2-1; D is undetermined. The germline CDR1 and CDR2 sequences are SGHTA and FQGNSA. This CDR3 comprises 13 residues. CDR3 nucleotide sequence: TGTGCCAGTAGCTTAGCAAACTGCAATGAGCAGTTCTTC. Its protein is CASSLANCNEQFF. Based on the CDR3 plus reference TRBV7-2 and TRBJ2-1, the full variable domain is GAGVSQSPSNKVTEKGKDVELRCDPISGHTALYWYRQSLGQGLEFLIYFQGNSAPDKSGLPSDRFSAERTGGSVSTLTIQRTQQEDSAVYLCASSLANCNEQFFGPGTRLTVL.

This clonotype was recorded at least ten times. The chain links TRBV5-1 to TRBJ2-3, with 11 bases lining up with TRBD2. The CDR3 runs 16 residues. Germline V gives CDR1 SGHRS, CDR2 YFSETQ. With 4 bases clipped from V and 7 bases from J, the junction kept 11 bases outside the gene matches. CDR3: CASSLLAGALPNTQYF. CDR3 nucleotides: TGCGCCAGCAGCCTACTAGCGGGGGCGCTTCCCAATACGCAGTATTTT.

The gene calls are TRBV20-1 and TRBJ2-2; D is possibly TRBD1 or TRBD2 (5 bases each). CDR1 and CDR2 from the germline V gene are DFQATT and SNEGSKA (reference sequence). The CDR3 is made up of 16 amino acids. The V end was cut by 0 bases, the J end by 4 bases, with 15 bases between. The chain's CDR3 is CSARDARGAGTGELFF. DNA for the CDR3: TGCAGTGCTAGAGATGCCCGGGGCGCGGGCACCGGGGAGCTGTTTTTT.

In its sample, this clonotype was seen many times. V and J are TRBV7-2 and TRBJ1-2; no clear D. The CDR3 contains 17 residues. Germline-derived CDR1 and CDR2 are SGHTA and FQGNSA. V was pared by 1 base and J by 0 bases, with 15 bases between. The CDR3 reads CASSLVPRRYTNYGYTF. As DNA, the CDR3 is TGTGCCAGCAGCTTAGTTCCCAGGAGATATACTAACTATGGCTACACCTTC.

This clonotype was seen a handful of times. The chain carries TRBV5-1 and TRBJ2-2, with a possible D match to TRBD1 (6 bases). The CDR3 is made up of 14 amino acids. Germline CDR1 is SGHRS and CDR2 is YFSETQ. V dropped 4 bases and J dropped 7 bases, with 14 bases sitting between them. This chain's CDR3 is CASSPGTIGGELFF. The CDR3 nucleotides are TGCGCCAGCAGCCCCGGGACAATAGGCGGGGAGCTGTTTTTT.

In the case of this clonotype: Relative to the germline gene, one junction end is altered; a read error may explain this. The chain couples TRBV28 to TRBJ2-3; TRBD1 matches at 9 bases. The CDR3 spans 14 residues. CDR1 and CDR2 from the germline V gene are MDHEN and SYDVKM. The CDR3 spells CVSRSSGTGDTQYF. The CDR3 DNA reads TGTGTCAGCAGATCTTCCGGGACAGGGGATACGCAGTATTTT.

For this clonotype: Possible read error: a much larger clone is one base away. The chain links TRBV20-1 to TRBJ2-5; D remains unclear. The germline V and J ends were trimmed by 1 base and 1 base, with 10 bases remaining between them. Germline assignment: CDR1 DFQATT and CDR2 SNEGSKA (reference sequence). There are 14 residues in the CDR3. The CDR3 DNA is TGCAGTGCTAGAGGATATACTATCCAAGAGACCCAGTACTTC. It encodes CSARGYTIQETQYF.

The rearrangement joins TRBV5-1 to TRBJ2-7; TRBD1 agrees at 8 bases. Germline CDR1 is SGHRS and CDR2 is YFSETQ. The CDR3 loop spans 14 amino acids. The trim removed 2 bases at V and 7 bases at J, leaving 8 bases unmatched. Here the CDR3 DNA reads TGCGCCAGCAGCTTATCAGGACAGGGTAAGGAGCAGTACTTC. Protein: CASSLSGQGKEQYF.

In this sample, this clonotype turned up many times. The V call is TRBV7-6, the J call TRBJ2-7; D is possibly TRBD1 (5 bases). Trimming removed 1 base at V and 3 bases at J, with 13 bases between. The CDR3 spans 15 residues. Per the germline V gene, CDR1 is SGHVS and CDR2 is FNYEAQ. The CDR3 bases are TGTGCCAGCAGCTTAGAGGCCAGGGTCAGCTACGAGCAGTACTTC. This encodes CASSLEARVSYEQYF.

This clonotype was picked up many times. The chain joins TRBV7-9 to TRBJ2-7, with D uncertain. In germline, CDR1 is SEHNR, CDR2 FQNEAQ (reference sequence). Trimming stripped 1 base from V and 6 bases from J, with 4 bases between. This CDR3 is built from 11 residues. CDR3 DNA sequence: TGTGCCAGCAGCTTAGATGGCGAGCAGTACTTC. Translation gives CASSLDGEQYF.

This clonotype was counted only a few times. A read error is possible here, since a much larger clone lies one base away. This chain joins TRBV7-2 and TRBJ1-2; 7 nucleotides agree with TRBD1. CDR3 length equals 15 residues. Germline V gene lookup returns CDR1 SGHTA and CDR2 FQGNSA. The J segment lost 3 bases and the V segment lost 1 base, leaving 5 bases of the junction unmatched. CDR3 nucleotide sequence: TGTGCCAGCAGCTTAGGACAGGGAGGTGACTATGGCTACACCTTC. It encodes CASSLGQGGDYGYTF.

This chain uses TRBV20-1 with TRBJ1-1; the D gene is possibly TRBD1 (6 bases). Germline CDR1 and CDR2: DFQATT and SNEGSKA (reference sequence). V shed 4 bases and J shed 3 bases, with 9 bases lying between them. The CDR3 runs 12 residues. Here the CDR3 reads CSANREHTEAFF. Here the CDR3 DNA reads TGCAGTGCTAACAGGGAGCACACTGAAGCTTTCTTT.

This clonotype was observed many times. The chain joins TRBV11-2 to TRBJ1-4; 8 bases are a match to TRBD1. The CDR3 runs 15 residues. Losses at the gene ends were 3 bases for V and 5 bases for J; bases not matched to a gene: 5. The germline V gene has CDR1 SGHAT and CDR2 FQNNGV. The CDR3, as DNA: TGTGCCAGCAGCTTGGGGACAGGTGGAAATGAAAAACTGTTTTTT. It encodes CASSLGTGGNEKLFF.

On this clonotype itself: Just one base apart from a much larger clone, this may be a read error. J is TRBJ1-1 and V is TRBV12-3 or TRBV12-4; a possible D gene is TRBD1 (6 bases). The CDR3 sequence is 14 residues long. This chain's CDR3 is CASSLWGGQTETFF. The CDR3 nucleotides read TGTGCCAGCAGTTTGTGGGGGGGGCAGACTGAAACTTTCTTT.

As regards this clonotype: At one end the junction does not follow the germline gene, possibly because of a read error. The CDR3 protein is CAASDPSGSGNEQFF. CDR3 sequence (DNA): TGTGCCGCCAGTGATCCGAGCGGGAGTGGCAATGAGCAGTTCTTC. The V call is TRBV24-1, the J call TRBJ2-1, with 8 bases lining up with TRBD2. CDR1 is KGHDR, CDR2 SFDVKD, per germline. The CDR3 length is 15 residues.

The sample holds many counts of this clonotype. The chain joins TRBV6-1 to TRBJ2-7; the D gene is possibly TRBD1 (5 bases). The V end lost 11 bases, the J end lost 0 bases, and 14 bases lay between the germline ends. The CDR3 sequence is 13 residues long. Germline CDR1 and CDR2: MNHNS and SASEGT. CDR3 nucleotide sequence: TGTGCCGGACGACAGTCGAGCTCCTACGAGCAGTACTTC. Translated: CAGRQSSSYEQYF.

This clonotype was recorded at least ten times. The CDR3 here is CASTLGRLTEAFF. The CDR3, as DNA: TGTGCCAGCACCCTAGGAAGGTTGACTGAAGCTTTCTTT. The genes are TRBV28 and TRBJ1-1; D not certain. The V end was cut by 7 bases, the J end by 5 bases, with 14 bases between. The CDR3 runs 13 residues. The germline gives CDR1 MDHEN, CDR2 SYDVKM.

The gene calls are TRBV20-1 and TRBJ2-7; perhaps D is TRBD1 or TRBD2 (6 bases each). CDR1 is DFQATT, CDR2 SNEGSKA, per germline (reference sequence). The length of the CDR3 is 12 residues. Deletions cut 2 bases from V and 6 bases from J, with 11 bases between. The CDR3 sequence: CSARLQGGEQYF. The DNA for the CDR3 is TGCAGTGCTAGACTACAGGGAGGCGAGCAGTACTTC.

J is TRBJ2-6 and V is TRBV7-2; D gene unclear. V lost 3 bases and J 2 bases, leaving 8 bases between the germline ends. The CDR3 has 15 residues. Germline lookup yields CDR1 SGHTA and CDR2 FQGNSA. The CDR3 sequence: CASSFSNTGANVLTF. The CDR3, as DNA: TGTGCCAGCAGCTTCAGTAACACTGGGGCCAACGTCCTGACTTTC.

The genes are TRBV19 and TRBJ2-4; 7 bases align to TRBD1. The CDR3 contains 13 residues. Germline V gives CDR1 LNHDA, CDR2 SQIVND (reference sequence). Trimming removed 4 bases from V and 7 bases from J; junction bases left unmatched: 4. CDR3 DNA: TGTGCCAGTAGTAGACAGGGTGGGAACATTCAGTACTTC. It translates to CASSRQGGNIQYF.

As regards this clonotype: Since a much larger clone is just one base distant, this may be a read error. The genes are TRBV4-3 and TRBJ2-1; D unclear. The length of the CDR3 is 15 residues. Per the germline V gene, CDR1 is LGHNA and CDR2 is YSLEER. The DNA for the CDR3 is TGCGCCAGCAGCCAAGATGGAAGGGCCTACAATGAGCGGTTCTTC. Protein sequence: CASSQDGRAYNERFF.

This clonotype occurred many times. V usage is TRBV20-1 and J usage is TRBJ2-5; 7 bases map to TRBD2. This CDR3 comprises 16 residues. CDR1 and CDR2 (germline): DFQATT, SNEGSKA (reference sequence). Trimming at V came to 3 bases and at J to 1 base, leaving 11 bases not matched to a gene. The CDR3 spells CSASGTAGVLQETQYF. The CDR3 nucleotides read TGCAGTGCTAGTGGAACGGCGGGGGTTCTCCAAGAGACCCAGTACTTC.

This clonotype appeared many times. The chain recombines TRBV2 with TRBJ2-5; 8 nucleotides agree with TRBD1. With 4 bases clipped from V and 3 bases from J, the junction kept 7 bases outside the gene matches. This CDR3 has 15 residues. The germline V gene has CDR1 SNHLY and CDR2 FYNNEI. CDR3 bases: TGTGCCAGCAGTGTTGCGTGGACAGGGAAAGAGACCCAGTACTTC. Encoded protein: CASSVAWTGKETQYF.

For this clonotype: This may arise from a read error, as a much more abundant clone is one base away. The rearrangement links TRBV4-2 to TRBJ2-1; TRBD2 aligns across 8 bases. The end of the DNA is better explained by TRBJ2-7, so the J call may be wrong. CDR3 length: 17 residues. Germline CDR1 reads LGHNA; CDR2 reads YNFKEQ. In nucleotides, the CDR3 is TGTGCCAGCAGCCAAGATAGGCTTAGCGGGGCGTACAATGAGCAGTACTTC. It is translated as CASSQDRLSGAYNEQYF.

To note about this clonotype: An end of the junction differs from the germline gene, which may be a read error. The chain employs TRBV4-3 and TRBJ2-6; D not certain. Per the germline V gene, CDR1 is LGHNA and CDR2 is YSLEER. CDR3 length: 13 residues. CDR3 nucleotides: TGCGCCAGCAGCCAAGCTGGGCCCAACGTCCCGACTTTC. It specifies CASSQAGPNVPTF.